This T cell receptor beta chain came from a study of T cells expressing NK-cell markers. Study summary: From sorted CD3+CD56+NKG2C+, CD3+CD56+NKG2C- and CD3+CD56-NKG2C+ T cells came the TCR beta repertoires.

Findings of the study overall: Uncertainty persisted over the HCMV specificity of expanded NKG2C+ T cell clones. In a group of five to seven donors, dominant NKG2C+ clonotypes represented about 1.0-8% of CD8+ T cells.

5'RACE template switching with UMIs produced the TCR beta cDNA. TCRdb reprocessed the 5' RACE reads and keeps a single row for each CDR3 protein, giving no DNA. Its clone listing holds approximately 460,000 distinct CDR3 sequences. The CDR3 has 13 residues. Germline loops: CDR1 SQVTM, CDR2 ANQGSEA. With respect to this clonotype: What it binds is not known.

Sequencing was carried out using blood T cells: a sorted CD56 or NKG2C T cell subset, CD4+ or CD8+ T cells, or bulk PBMC T cells (not recorded which). The source is a woman between 18 and 69 years old in good health. The J gene is TRBJ1-5, the V gene TRBV29-1; TCRdb outputs TRBD1, but without DNA this stays unchecked. The CDR3 loop reads CSVSGDSNQPQHF.